The 5 T cell receptor beta chains in this list originate from one sample, sequenced in a study of blood T cell repertoires in COVID-19 (dated by TCRdb to about 2020). Library creation used the immunoSEQ multiplex PCR assay. Sourced from immuneACCESS, this table was stored by TCRdb with only in-frame sequences that have V and J called. A share of the clones is absent; for the studies checked, an unresolved V gene accounts for under half, and the remainder has no known explanation. This sample is represented by roughly 100,000 clones; around 87% of them were singletons. The top ten clonotypes cover less than 40% of the sample. Source material: peripheral blood. The receptors were gathered from a woman over 75 with acute or convalescent COVID-19.

The chain recombines TRBV3-1 (or the pseudogene TRBV3-2) with TRBJ1-1; D not certain. Germline V CDR1 and CDR2: LGHDT, YNNKEL (reference sequence). V shed 2 bases and J shed 4 bases, with 8 bases lying between them. The CDR3 length is 13 residues. CDR3 protein: CASSQSGFTEAFF. The CDR3 nucleotides are TGTGCCAGCAGCCAATCGGGATTCACTGAAGCTTTCTTT.

The chain is built from TRBV18 and TRBJ1-6; D is perhaps TRBD1 (5 bases). V was clipped by 6 bases and J by 7 bases, with 16 bases between them. This CDR3 has 15 amino acids. The germline V gene has CDR1 KGHSH and CDR2 LQKENI. CDR3 DNA sequence: TGTGCCAGCTCGCCAATGGGGCAGGAAAATTCACCCCTCCACTTT. Protein product: CASSPMGQENSPLHF.

The rearrangement uses TRBV6-2 or TRBV6-3 and TRBJ2-3; 13 bases are a match to TRBD2. V lost 5 bases, J lost 2 bases, and 4 bases stayed unmatched. The germline CDR1 and CDR2 sequences are MNHEY and SVGEGT. The CDR3 loop spans 16 amino acids. CDR3 nucleotide sequence: TGTGCCAGCAGTCGGACTAGCGGGAGTATCACAGATACGCAGTATTTT. The encoded protein is CASSRTSGSITDTQYF.

The V gene is TRBV6-5, the J gene TRBJ2-7; 9 positions match TRBD2. Germline CDR1 and CDR2: MNHEY and SVGAGI. V lost 5 bases to trimming and J lost 3 bases; unmatched junction nucleotides: 5. The CDR3 is made up of 14 amino acids. The CDR3 nucleotides read TGTGCCAGCAGTATGGGACTAGCCTTCTACGAGCAGTACTTC. Encoded protein: CASSMGLAFYEQYF.

J is TRBJ1-5 and V is TRBV7-9; D unresolved. The ends were cut back, 5 bases at V and 6 bases at J, with 14 bases in the middle. Germline V CDR1 and CDR2: SEHNR, FQNEAQ (reference sequence). The CDR3 contains 14 residues. CDR3: CASSPVGGGQPQHF. CDR3 nucleotide sequence: TGTGCCAGCAGCCCAGTCGGAGGTGGTCAGCCCCAGCATTTT.